What follows are 19 T cell receptor beta chains derived from one specimen sequenced in a study of blood T cell repertoires in COVID-19. Profiling relied on immunoSEQ multiplex PCR, and the TCRdb table lists in-frame clones only, not all of them. The sample contains approximately 200,000 clones, roughly 85% of which appear only once. Sequencing was carried out using peripheral blood. All receptors come from a human donor with active or convalescent COVID-19. The donor label of this sample is uncertain.

The chain links TRBV7-7 to TRBJ2-2; 9 nucleotides align to TRBD1. V shed 3 bases and J 6 bases; nucleotides not matched to a gene: 8. Germline V lookup: CDR1 SSHAT, CDR2 FNYEAQ (reference sequence). This CDR3 spans 16 amino acids. This CDR3 is CASSFAQGAEAGELFF. The DNA of the CDR3 is TGTGCCAGCAGCTTCGCACAGGGGGCTGAGGCCGGGGAGCTGTTTTTT.

This chain joins TRBV6-2 or TRBV6-3 and TRBJ2-1; the D gene is possibly TRBD2 (5 bases). The germline V gene has CDR1 MNHEY and CDR2 SVGEGT. The CDR3 length is 15 residues. Deletions cut 2 bases from V and 6 bases from J, with 14 bases between. The CDR3 sequence is CASSYDGVRGNEQFF. CDR3 in DNA: TGTGCCAGCAGTTACGACGGGGTAAGAGGCAATGAGCAGTTCTTC.

The V and J genes are TRBV7-2 and TRBJ2-3, with 12 bases fitting TRBD2. CDR1 SGHTA and CDR2 FQGNSA come from the germline V gene. V trimming: 5 bases; J trimming: 6 bases; junction bases outside the gene matches: 9. The CDR3 contains 16 residues. The CDR3 reads CASSRTSGVTWDTQYF. CDR3 nucleotides: TGTGCCAGCAGCCGGACTAGCGGGGTTACGTGGGATACGCAGTATTTT.

This rearrangement joins TRBV29-1 to TRBJ2-1; TRBD1 aligns across 7 bases. This CDR3 region has 12 residues. Germline trimming cut 2 bases from V and 9 bases from J; bases unmatched to any gene: 4. Germline V gives CDR1 SQVTM, CDR2 ANQGSEA. CDR3 amino acids: CSVERGRGEQFF. CDR3 DNA sequence: TGCAGCGTTGAAAGGGGGCGCGGTGAGCAGTTCTTC.

V is TRBV28 and J is TRBJ1-1, with a tentative D call TRBD1 (5 bases). CDR3 length: 15 amino acids. Deletions cut 6 bases from V and 5 bases from J, with 19 bases between. CDR1 and CDR2 from the germline V gene are MDHEN and SYDVKM. The CDR3 loop is CASSLPLGQGTEAFF. CDR3 sequence (DNA): TGTGCCAGCAGCTTACCCCTCGGGCAGGGAACTGAAGCTTTCTTT.

The chain has TRBV5-6 and TRBJ2-1; 12 positions agree with TRBD1. The J segment lost 10 bases and the V segment lost 7 bases, leaving 9 bases of the junction unmatched. The CDR3 contains 14 residues. CDR1 and CDR2 (germline): SGHDT, YYEEEE. The CDR3 DNA sequence: TGTGCCAGCTCCCCGGGACAGGGGGCGCGGGAGCAGTTCTTC. Translating it yields CASSPGQGAREQFF.

This clone is a singleton in its sample. The V call is TRBV29-1, the J call TRBJ2-6, with 7 bases lining up with TRBD2. Per germline, CDR1 SQVTM and CDR2 ANQGSEA. The J segment lost 3 bases and the V segment lost 3 bases, leaving 17 bases of the junction unmatched. The CDR3 is 19 amino acids. CDR3 sequence reads: CSVDGGDLGGRYGANVLTF. For the CDR3, the DNA is TGCAGCGTTGATGGGGGGGACCTAGGAGGGAGGTATGGGGCCAACGTCCTGACTTTC.

The CDR3 here is CASSPGQGSAYEQYF. The CDR3 region has the DNA TGTGCCAGCTCACCAGGACAGGGTTCGGCGTACGAGCAGTACTTC. V usage is TRBV18 and J usage is TRBJ2-7; TRBD1 aligns across 8 bases. V was clipped by 2 bases and J by 4 bases; unmatched bases: 7. The CDR3 covers 15 residues. CDR1 and CDR2 from the germline V gene are KGHSH and LQKENI. Filled out from reference TRBV18 and TRBJ2-7, the complete variable domain reads NAGVMQNPRHLVRRRGQEARLRCSPMKGHSHVYWYRQLPEEGLKFMVYLQKENIIDESGMPKERFSAEFPKEGPSILRIQQVVRGDSAAYFCASSPGQGSAYEQYFGPGTRLTVT.

The genes are TRBV5-6 and TRBJ2-6; no clear D. This CDR3 is 14 amino acids long. Trimming shortened V by 2 bases and J by 1 base, and 4 bases separated the two germline ends. The germline V gene has CDR1 SGHDT and CDR2 YYEEEE. The CDR3 spells CASSFLSGANVLTF. CDR3 DNA: TGTGCCAGCAGCTTCCTGTCTGGGGCCAACGTCCTGACTTTC.

The gene calls are TRBV5-4 and TRBJ2-1; D remains unclear. Looked up from germline, CDR1 is SGHNT and CDR2 is YYREEE (reference sequence). V lost 0 bases and J 7 bases, leaving 8 bases between the germline ends. The CDR3 runs to 13 residues. The CDR3 DNA follows: TGTGCCAGCAGCTTGGTTTTGGAGAATGAGCAGTTCTTC. It specifies CASSLVLENEQFF.

This clone was recorded only once. The chain joins TRBV5-4 to TRBJ2-3; TRBD1 matches at 8 bases. The germline gives CDR1 SGHNT, CDR2 YYREEE (reference sequence). V was pared by 4 bases and J by 0 bases, with 4 bases of the junction left unmatched. There are 15 residues in the CDR3. In DNA, the CDR3 is TGTGCCAGCAGCACCTGGACAGGGAGCACAGATACGCAGTATTTT. This gives the protein CASSTWTGSTDTQYF. Complete variable domain (other parts from reference TRBV5-4 and TRBJ2-3): ETGVTQSPTHLIKTRGQQVTLRCSSQSGHNTVSWYQQALGQGPQFIFQYYREEENGRGNFPPRFSGLQFPNYSSELNVNALELDDSALYLCASSTWTGSTDTQYFGPGTRLTVL.

This sequence joins TRBV6-5 and TRBJ1-5; 7 bases are a match to TRBD1. Germline V gene sequence: CDR1 MNHEY, CDR2 SVGAGI. This CDR3 region has 15 residues. Trimming took 6 bases from V and 3 from J; bases not matched to a gene: 8. CDR3: CASRGRDRINQPQHF. The DNA for the CDR3 is TGTGCCAGCAGAGGCCGGGACAGAATCAATCAGCCCCAGCATTTT.

The V gene is TRBV25-1, the J gene TRBJ2-1; 7 nucleotides align to TRBD2. CDR1 is MGHDK and CDR2 is SYGVNS in the germline V gene. The V and J ends lost 1 base and 6 bases, in that order; junction bases with no gene match: 9. CDR3 length equals 16 residues. The CDR3 region has the DNA TGTGCCAGCAGTGAATCCCTCGCGGGAGAGGGCAATGAGCAGTTCTTC. Its protein is CASSESLAGEGNEQFF.

The CDR3 DNA reads as TGTGCCAGCTACCCATCCGCCATGATAGCGGGAGACGAGCAGTACTTC. Translating it yields CASYPSAMIAGDEQYF. The chain links TRBV18 to TRBJ2-7; TRBD2 matches 9 bases. V lost 7 bases to trimming and J lost 5 bases; unmatched junction nucleotides: 15. Germline V CDR1 and CDR2: KGHSH, LQKENI. The CDR3 is 16 residues long. The variable domain in full, completed from reference TRBV18 and TRBJ2-7, reads NAGVMQNPRHLVRRRGQEARLRCSPMKGHSHVYWYRQLPEEGLKFMVYLQKENIIDESGMPKERFSAEFPKEGPSILRIQQVVRGDSAAYFCASYPSAMIAGDEQYFGPGTRLTVT.

This clone was found a few times. V gene TRBV5-1 combines with J gene TRBJ2-2, with 9 bases matching TRBD1. J gave up 3 bases and V 4 bases, and 7 bases lay outside the gene matches. The germline V gene has CDR1 SGHRS and CDR2 YFSETQ. The CDR3 spans 16 residues. CDR3 in amino acids: CASSVSGTGYTGELFF. Written as DNA, the CDR3 is TGCGCCAGCAGCGTGTCCGGGACAGGGTACACCGGGGAGCTGTTTTTT. The full variable domain, with the rest looked up from reference TRBV5-1 and TRBJ2-2, is KAGVTQTPRYLIKTRGQQVTLSCSPISGHRSVSWYQQTPGQGLQFLFEYFSETQRNKGNFPGRFSGRQFSNSRSEMNVSTLELGDSALYLCASSVSGTGYTGELFFGEGSRLTVL.

V gene TRBV28 combines with J gene TRBJ2-3; a possible D gene is TRBD1 (6 bases). From germline, CDR1 is MDHEN and CDR2 SYDVKM. Trimming took off 6 bases at V and 5 bases at J, with 15 bases between the two ends. The CDR3 loop spans 14 amino acids. The CDR3 reads CASRKDRNQDTQYF. For the CDR3, the DNA is TGTGCCAGCAGGAAAGACAGGAACCAAGATACGCAGTATTTT.

This chain connects TRBV11-2 to TRBJ1-5, with TRBD1 matching 8 bases. The CDR3 has 16 residues. The germline V gene encodes CDR1 SGHAT and CDR2 FQNNGV. V lost 5 bases and J lost 2; bases outside the gene matches: 8. Written as DNA, the CDR3 is TGTGCCAGCAGCGCGCTGACAGGGGTACGCAATCAGCCCCAGCATTTT. Its translation is CASSALTGVRNQPQHF.

The chain combines TRBV12-3 or TRBV12-4 with TRBJ2-1; possible D gene TRBD2, 5 bases. V dropped 6 bases and J dropped 7 bases, with 13 bases sitting between them. The CDR3 consists of 13 residues. The CDR3 coding sequence is TGTGCCAGCAGCTTCAGCGGCAAGAATGAGCAGTTCTTC. It specifies CASSFSGKNEQFF.

The CDR3 protein is CASSRLAGISYEQYF. The CDR3 nucleotides are TGTGCCAGCAGTCGGCTAGCGGGGATCTCCTACGAGCAGTACTTC. J is TRBJ2-7 and V is TRBV28; 9 positions match TRBD2. The CDR3 is 15 amino acids. The germline V gene has CDR1 MDHEN and CDR2 SYDVKM. The junction had 5 bases not matched to a gene; V was cut back by 5 bases and J by 0 bases.